Below are 19 T cell receptor beta chains sequenced from a single sample in a study of T cell changes during pregnancy in multiple sclerosis. Assay used: immunoSEQ multiplex PCR; TCRdb lists only in-frame clones, some missing. Among tens of thousands of clones listed, 90% to 95% were seen once. Source: CD4+ T cells from peripheral blood mononuclear cells, taken in the second trimester of pregnancy. The receptor source for this set is a female donor with multiple sclerosis, enrolled in a pregnancy study.

A few counts support this clone. The V gene is TRBV7-2, the J gene TRBJ2-5, with D possibly TRBD2 on 7 matching bases. The CDR3 totals 16 residues. Germline V gene sequence: CDR1 SGHTA, CDR2 FQGNSA. Trimming removed 4 bases from V and 2 bases from J, with 17 bases in between. CDR3 amino acids: CASSSTWGGTQETQYF. The CDR3 DNA follows: TGTGCCAGCAGCTCAACTTGGGGGGGGACACAAGAGACCCAGTACTTC.

This clone was seen only once. The chain employs TRBV7-8 and TRBJ1-4, with 8 positions matching TRBD1. The V segment lost 2 bases and the J segment 2 bases; nucleotides outside the gene matches: 10. Germline-derived CDR1 and CDR2 are SGHVS and FQNEAQ. CDR3 length: 18 amino acids. Here the CDR3 DNA reads TGTGCCAGCAGCTTAACTAGCAGGGGGCTTACGACTAATGAAAAACTGTTTTTT. Translating it yields CASSLTSRGLTTNEKLFF.

The V and J genes are TRBV19 and TRBJ2-3; 10 bases are a match to TRBD2. Losses at the gene ends were 7 bases for V and 5 bases for J; bases not matched to a gene: 9. Germline CDR1 and CDR2: LNHDA and SQIVND (reference sequence). The CDR3 is 15 residues long. The CDR3 sequence: CASTKTGLAVDTQYF. Written as DNA, the CDR3 is TGTGCCAGTACCAAGACAGGACTAGCGGTAGATACGCAGTATTTT. Drawing the rest from reference TRBV19 and TRBJ2-3, the complete variable domain is DGGITQSPKYLFRKEGQNVTLSCEQNLNHDAMYWYRQDPGQGLRLIYYSQIVNDFQKGDIAEGYSVSREKKESFPLTVTSAQKNPTAFYLCASTKTGLAVDTQYFGPGTRLTVL.

CDR3 amino acids: CASSLSSLLAGEGYNEQFF. The CDR3 region has the DNA TGTGCCAGCAGCTTGTCCTCTTTATTAGCGGGAGAGGGGTACAATGAGCAGTTCTTC. The chain is built from TRBV5-4 and TRBJ2-1; 9 bases agree with TRBD2. The ends lost 1 base at V and 4 bases at J; junction bases unmatched: 15. Per the germline V gene, CDR1 is SGHNT and CDR2 is YYREEE (reference sequence). CDR3 length: 19 amino acids.

V usage is TRBV4-1 and J usage is TRBJ2-5; TRBD2 might be the D (5 bases). CDR3 size: 13 residues. CDR1 is MGHRA and CDR2 is YSYEKL in the germline V gene. Trimming cost V 0 bases and J 5 bases, with 7 bases left between them. The CDR3 coding sequence is TGCGCCAGCAGCCAAGAATGGGAGGAGACCCAGTACTTC. Encoded protein: CASSQEWEETQYF.

This chain connects TRBV7-2 to TRBJ2-5; perhaps TRBD1 as D (5 bases). The germline V and J ends were trimmed by 1 base and 3 bases, with 12 bases remaining between them. The length of the CDR3 is 15 residues. Germline assignment: CDR1 SGHTA and CDR2 FQGNSA. This chain's CDR3 is CASSLGQGMEETQYF. The DNA for the CDR3 is TGTGCCAGCAGCTTAGGGCAGGGAATGGAAGAGACCCAGTACTTC.

The chain uses TRBV7-3 and TRBJ1-1; D is ambiguous. The V end lost 1 base, the J end lost 2 bases, and 5 bases lay between the germline ends. Looked up from germline, CDR1 is SGHTA and CDR2 is FQGTGA. The CDR3 sequence is 13 residues long. CDR3 nucleotides: TGTGCCAGCAGCTTAAACAGAAACACTGAAGCTTTCTTT. This sequence encodes CASSLNRNTEAFF.

CDR3 bases: TGTGCCAGCAGCGTAGCTGGGGGGGAGACCCAGTACTTC. Amino acids: CASSVAGGETQYF. The V call is TRBV9, the J call TRBJ2-5; a weak D match, TRBD2 (6 bases). The V gene lost 0 bases and the J gene lost 5 bases, with 8 bases spanning the gap. The CDR3 contains 13 residues. Germline-derived CDR1 and CDR2 are SGDLS and YYNGEE. Variable domain in full (rest from reference TRBV9 and TRBJ2-5): DSGVTQTPKHLITATGQRVTLRCSPRSGDLSVYWYQQSLDQGLQFLIQYYNGEERAKGNILERFSAQQFPDLHSELNLSSLELGDSALYFCASSVAGGETQYFGPGTRLLVL.

The J gene is TRBJ2-1, the V gene TRBV9; D possibly corresponds to TRBD2 (7 bases). From germline, CDR1 is SGDLS and CDR2 YYNGEE. The CDR3 spans 15 residues. V lost 4 bases and J lost 4, with 15 bases in between. DNA for the CDR3: TGTGCCAGCAGCCGCAAGGGGGGGCCTTACAATGAGCAGTTCTTC. Its protein is CASSRKGGPYNEQFF.

This chain joins TRBV6-1 and TRBJ1-5, with TRBD1 matching over 10 bases. This CDR3 has 15 amino acids. V was clipped by 1 base and J by 8 bases; unmatched bases: 5. Germline V gives CDR1 MNHNS, CDR2 SASEGT. The CDR3 DNA sequence: TGTGCCAGCAGTGAAGTCCGGGACAGGGGTAAGCCCCAGCATTTT. Its protein is CASSEVRDRGKPQHF.

V usage is TRBV28 and J usage is TRBJ2-1, with a tentative D call TRBD2 (6 bases). The CDR3 has 16 amino acids. Germline-derived CDR1 and CDR2 are MDHEN and SYDVKM. V lost 0 bases, J lost 7 bases, and 16 bases lay in between. This CDR3 is CASSLWGGDITNEQFF. The CDR3 nucleotides read TGTGCCAGCAGTTTATGGGGCGGGGATATTACAAATGAGCAGTTCTTC.

This clone is a singleton in its sample. This chain uses TRBV5-4 with TRBJ2-3; no reliable D call. Germline V gives CDR1 SGHNT, CDR2 YYREEE (reference sequence). The CDR3 loop spans 16 amino acids. V was shortened by 1 base and J by 2 bases, with 14 bases between the two germline ends. The DNA of the CDR3 is TGTGCCAGCAGCTTGCGGTCGGGTGTCATCACAGATACGCAGTATTTT. This sequence encodes CASSLRSGVITDTQYF.

The chain joins TRBV9 to TRBJ2-7, with 14 bases lining up with TRBD2. Per germline, CDR1 SGDLS and CDR2 YYNGEE. The J segment lost 3 bases and the V segment lost 3 bases, leaving 2 bases of the junction unmatched. The CDR3 extends over 15 amino acids. The CDR3: CASSEGTSGSYEQYF. The CDR3 DNA sequence: TGTGCCAGCAGCGAGGGGACTAGCGGGAGCTACGAGCAGTACTTC.

The CDR3 DNA follows: TGTGCCAGCAGTTTGTCAGGGGCTGGGGCCAACGTCCTGACTTTC. The encoded protein is CASSLSGAGANVLTF. V usage is TRBV28 and J usage is TRBJ2-6; a possible D gene is TRBD1 (6 bases). CDR1 is MDHEN and CDR2 is SYDVKM in the germline V gene. The V and J ends lost 3 bases and 2 bases respectively, with 8 bases between them. The CDR3 totals 15 residues.

V is TRBV6-1 and J is TRBJ2-7; 9 bases are a match to TRBD2. Germline CDR1 MNHNS, CDR2 SASEGT. This CDR3 has 13 amino acids. V lost 8 bases to trimming and J lost 5 bases; unmatched junction nucleotides: 7. DNA of the CDR3: TGTGCCAGCTCGGGGACTAGCTTCCACGAGCAGTACTTC. Its translation is CASSGTSFHEQYF.

This chain uses TRBV11-3 with TRBJ1-2; D gene ambiguous. CDR3 length: 13 residues. V was pared by 0 bases and J by 8 bases, with 10 bases between. Germline loops: CDR1 SGHNT, CDR2 YENEEA. The CDR3 spells CASSLDLGGGYTF. In DNA, the CDR3 is TGTGCCAGCAGCTTAGACCTAGGCGGAGGCTACACCTTC.

The chain joins TRBV4-3 to TRBJ2-3; no firm D call. V gave up 0 bases and J gave up 6 bases, with 7 bases separating them. The CDR3 spans 13 residues. Germline lookup yields CDR1 LGHNA and CDR2 YSLEER. The CDR3 sequence is CASSQESTDTQYF. In nucleotides, the CDR3 is TGCGCCAGCAGCCAAGAGAGTACGGATACGCAGTATTTT.

CDR3 residues: CASSPPSSNTGELFF. CDR3 nucleotide sequence: TGTGCCAGCAGCCCCCCAAGCTCCAACACCGGGGAGCTGTTTTTT. J is TRBJ2-2 and V is TRBV11-2, with no clear D. CDR1 is SGHAT, CDR2 FQNNGV, per germline. The CDR3 length is 15 residues. Trimming shortened V by 5 bases and J by 2 bases, and 12 bases separated the two germline ends.

Here the CDR3 DNA reads TGTGCCAGCAGGCAGTTAGGAGATCCGGCCTATGGCTACACCTTC. This encodes CASRQLGDPAYGYTF. The rearrangement links TRBV28 to TRBJ1-2; D gene unclear. CDR3 length equals 15 residues. Trimming took 6 bases from V and 4 from J, leaving 18 bases between them. The germline gives CDR1 MDHEN, CDR2 SYDVKM.